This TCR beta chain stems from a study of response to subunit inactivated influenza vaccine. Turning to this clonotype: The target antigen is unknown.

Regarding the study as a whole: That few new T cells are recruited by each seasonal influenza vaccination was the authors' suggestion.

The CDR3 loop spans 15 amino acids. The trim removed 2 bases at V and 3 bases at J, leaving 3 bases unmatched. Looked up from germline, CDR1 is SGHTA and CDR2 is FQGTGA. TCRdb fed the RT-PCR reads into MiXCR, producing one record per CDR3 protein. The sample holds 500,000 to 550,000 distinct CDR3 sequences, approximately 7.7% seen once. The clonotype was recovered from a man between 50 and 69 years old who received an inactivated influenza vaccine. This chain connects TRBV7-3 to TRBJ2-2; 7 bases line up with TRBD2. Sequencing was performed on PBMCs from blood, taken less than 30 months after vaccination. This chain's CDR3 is CASSLELADTGELFF. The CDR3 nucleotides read TGTGCCAGCAGCTTAGAGCTAGCGGACACCGGGGAGCTGTTTTTT. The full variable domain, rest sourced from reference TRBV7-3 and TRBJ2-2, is GAGVSQTPSNKVTEKGKYVELRCDPISGHTALYWYRQSLGQGPEFLIYFQGTGAADDSGLPNDRFFAVRPEGSVSTLKIQRTERGDSAVYLCASSLELADTGELFFGEGSRLTVL.